This TCR beta chain comes out of a study of CD8 T cells in Susac syndrome. Study conclusions and caveats: An acknowledgment was made by the study that its TCR sequencing and HLA analysis involved relatively few individuals.

Reverse transcription of about 0.45 to 1 ug RNA was carried out with random hexamers. Coverage of TCR beta CDR3 amplification by immunoSEQ multiplex PCR extended to 54 Vbeta and 13 Jbeta. MiXCR, run by TCRdb on the immunoSEQ multiplex PCR reads, gives a single entry per CDR3 protein. The sample contains approximately 160,000 distinct CDR3 sequences, about 93% of which appear only once. As to this clonotype: Its antigen is undetermined.

V lost 7 bases to trimming and J lost 5 bases; unmatched junction nucleotides: 5. CDR3 length: 13 amino acids. CDR1 and CDR2 (germline): LGHDT, YNNKEL (reference sequence). Input material: CD4+ T cells from PBMCs. The chain links TRBV3-1 to TRBJ2-7, with 10 positions matching TRBD1. This sequence was found in a human donor in good health. CDR3 loop: CASTRTGGNEQYF. The CDR3, as DNA: TGTGCCAGCACTCGGACAGGGGGGAACGAGCAGTACTTC.